These 29 T cell receptor beta chains were sequenced from one sample in a study of regulatory T cells in long-lasting Graves disease. HTBI primers from iRepertoire and Arm-PCR of CDR3 regions yielded the TCR beta libraries. TCRdb re-called the multiplex PCR reads with MiXCR, one entry per CDR3 protein. Found here are 360,000 or so distinct CDR3 sequences, around 23% of them singletons; the top ten hold around 30%. Time point reported: persistent/refractory GD, antithyroid drugs over 5 years with positive TRAb. Researchers made the TCR library from RNA that was extracted from PBMCs. Sequenced material: peripheral blood mononuclear cells (PBMCs), taken when the disease was refractory, from a patient treated with antithyroid drugs. Source of these receptors: a woman between 40 and 55 years old with Graves disease.

As to this clonotype: One junction end disagrees with the germline gene, perhaps due to a read error. The chain has TRBV4-1 and TRBJ2-5; D gene ambiguous. The CDR3 covers 15 residues. Germline V gene sequence: CDR1 MGHRA, CDR2 YSYEKL. CDR3 nucleotide sequence: TGCGCCAGCAGCCAAGTATGGCCCCAATATGAGACTCAGTACTTC. Translating gives CASSQVWPQYETQYF.

This clonotype appeared many times. V is TRBV6-1 and J is TRBJ2-7; D possibly corresponds to TRBD2 (5 bases). The CDR3 is 15 residues long. Germline V gene sequence: CDR1 MNHNS, CDR2 SASEGT. V gave up 4 bases and J gave up 3 bases, with 16 bases separating them. The CDR3: CASSGTGNLDYEQYF. As DNA, the CDR3 is TGTGCCAGCAGTGGAACGGGAAACCTGGACTACGAGCAGTACTTC.

A few counts support this clonotype. V is TRBV14 and J is TRBJ2-2, with TRBD1 as a possible D gene (5 bases). Germline CDR1 and CDR2: SGHDN and FVKESK. The CDR3 sequence is 14 residues long. V lost 3 bases, J lost 7 bases, and 12 bases lay in between. The CDR3 region is CASSHPQGSGELFF. CDR3 nucleotide sequence: TGTGCCAGCAGCCATCCCCAGGGCAGCGGGGAGCTGTTTTTT.

The chain employs TRBV20-1 and TRBJ2-1; 12 nucleotides line up with TRBD2. Germline values: CDR1 DFQATT, CDR2 SNEGSKA (reference sequence). The CDR3 covers 13 residues. DNA of the CDR3: TGCTCCCTAGCGGGAGGGTCCTGGAATGAGCAGTTCTTC. Its protein is CSLAGGSWNEQFF.

This chain links TRBV20-1 with TRBJ1-5; D not resolved. This CDR3 contains 16 residues. V lost 3 bases and J 2 bases, leaving 17 bases between the germline ends. Germline CDR1 is DFQATT and CDR2 is SNEGSKA (reference sequence). The CDR3 DNA sequence: TGCAGTGCTAGCCTTCCTTCGGGGAAGGGCAATCAGCCCCAGCATTTT. Translated: CSASLPSGKGNQPQHF.

The rearrangement joins TRBV18 to TRBJ1-1; tentatively, D is TRBD1 (5 bases). Germline V gene lookup returns CDR1 KGHSH and CDR2 LQKENI. The CDR3 has 14 amino acids. Trimming pared 1 base from V and 8 bases from J, leaving 14 bases between. The CDR3: CASSPLSGQKEAFF. In DNA form, the CDR3 reads TGTGCCAGCTCACCACTTTCAGGGCAGAAAGAAGCTTTCTTT.

The table lists this clonotype with a few counts. V gene TRBV7-9 combines with J gene TRBJ2-7, with 8 nucleotides matching TRBD2. J lost 2 bases, V lost 4 bases, and 7 bases had no gene match. Germline V gene sequence: CDR1 SEHNR, CDR2 FQNEAQ (reference sequence). CDR3 length: 15 amino acids. CDR3 DNA: TGTGCCAGCAGCTCCCGGGGTAGCGGGACCTACGAGCAGTACTTC. Its translation is CASSSRGSGTYEQYF.

This clonotype was seen once. One base away lies a much larger clone, so this may be a sequencing read error. This sequence joins TRBV7-8 and TRBJ2-7; TRBD1 matches 8 bases. The ends lost 5 bases at V and 11 bases at J; junction bases unmatched: 14. The CDR3 runs to 14 residues. The germline CDR1 and CDR2 sequences are SGHVS and FQNEAQ. The CDR3 sequence is CASSLDRAESGEYF. CDR3 DNA: TGTGCCAGCAGCCTGGACAGGGCAGAGTCAGGGGAGTACTTC.

The chain joins TRBV3-1 to TRBJ2-7; the match to TRBD1 covers 7 bases. The CDR3 loop spans 14 amino acids. V was pared by 4 bases and J by 4 bases, with 7 bases of the junction left unmatched. Per germline, CDR1 LGHDT and CDR2 YNNKEL (reference sequence). As DNA, the CDR3 is TGTGCCAGCAGCCTGCGAAACAGGGGTTACGAGCAGTACTTC. As protein: CASSLRNRGYEQYF.

There are many counts of this clonotype. The chain recombines TRBV12-3 or TRBV12-4 with TRBJ1-1, with D hard to call. Trimming removed 6 bases at V and 1 base at J, with 9 bases between. This CDR3 contains 13 residues. In DNA form, the CDR3 reads TGTGCCAGCAGAGCATACGAGAACACTGAAGCTTTCTTT. Translating gives CASRAYENTEAFF.

This clonotype has only a few counts. The V gene is TRBV5-6, the J gene TRBJ2-7, with 8 bases that match TRBD1. After removal of 2 bases from V and 7 bases from J, the junction contained 11 bases not matched to a gene. This CDR3 spans 15 amino acids. The germline V gene encodes CDR1 SGHDT and CDR2 YYEEEE. CDR3 sequence: CASSFRTGWFEEQYF. CDR3 sequence (DNA): TGTGCCAGCAGCTTCAGGACAGGGTGGTTCGAAGAGCAGTACTTC.

This clonotype was detected ten times or more. The J gene is TRBJ1-1, the V gene TRBV2; D is undetermined. V lost 3 bases and J 0 bases, leaving 8 bases between the germline ends. The CDR3 is 14 residues long. Germline assignment: CDR1 SNHLY and CDR2 FYNNEI. The CDR3 nucleotides read TGTGCCAGCAGTGATAGGGTAATGAACACTGAAGCTTTCTTT. Encoded protein: CASSDRVMNTEAFF.

This rearrangement joins TRBV7-9 to TRBJ2-2; the match to TRBD1 covers 7 bases. This CDR3 contains 22 residues. J was trimmed by 0 bases and V by 0 bases; bases with no gene match: 19. CDR1 is SEHNR, CDR2 FQNEAQ, per germline (reference sequence). The DNA for the CDR3 is TGTGCCAGCAGCTTAGCCTTCGCCCCTTATCGACAGGGACGACCGAACACCGGGGAGCTGTTTTTT. Its protein product is CASSLAFAPYRQGRPNTGELFF.

This clonotype was detected only a few times. The gene calls are TRBV27 and TRBJ2-3; unclear D gene. The CDR3 has 13 amino acids. The V end lost 3 bases, the J end lost 4 bases, and 8 bases lay between the germline ends. From germline, CDR1 is MNHEY and CDR2 SMNVEV (reference sequence). CDR3 DNA sequence: TGTGCCAGCAGTTTCGGCTCGGCAGATACGCAGTATTTT. Translation: CASSFGSADTQYF.

The chain combines TRBV7-2 with TRBJ2-4; D may match TRBD1 or TRBD2 (5 bases each). Germline V CDR1 and CDR2: SGHTA, FQGNSA. V was pared by 5 bases and J by 0 bases, with 17 bases between. The CDR3 covers 17 residues. The CDR3 DNA sequence: TGTGCCAGCAGCCCAGACGGGACCCGCGAAGCCAAAAACATTCAGTACTTC. Protein product: CASSPDGTREAKNIQYF.

The sample holds many counts of this clonotype. The chain uses TRBV7-2 and TRBJ1-1; no clear D gene. In germline, CDR1 is SGHTA, CDR2 FQGNSA. V lost 3 bases and J lost 5, with 7 bases in between. The CDR3 consists of 12 residues. The DNA for the CDR3 is TGTGCCAGCAGCTTTGGGGTAACTGAAGCTTTCTTT. Translation gives CASSFGVTEAFF.

This clonotype has at least ten counts. The CDR3 protein is CASSLRGGHEQYF. In DNA form, the CDR3 reads TGTGCCAGCAGCTTGAGGGGGGGCCACGAGCAGTACTTC. This rearrangement joins TRBV28 to TRBJ2-7; D may be TRBD2 (7 bases). Germline CDR1 is MDHEN and CDR2 is SYDVKM. Deletions cut 6 bases from V and 5 bases from J, with 14 bases between. The CDR3 is made up of 13 amino acids.

In its sample, this clonotype was seen a few times. The chain carries TRBV28 and TRBJ2-3; 10 bases map to TRBD2. In germline, CDR1 is MDHEN, CDR2 SYDVKM. CDR3 size: 16 residues. J gave up 6 bases and V 4 bases, and 10 bases lay outside the gene matches. CDR3 loop: CASSSLLAGVVDTQYF. DNA of the CDR3: TGTGCCAGCAGTTCCCTCCTAGCGGGAGTAGTGGATACGCAGTATTTT. The full variable domain, in which reference TRBV28 and TRBJ2-3 provide the parts outside the CDR3, is DVKVTQSSRYLVKRTGEKVFLECVQDMDHENMFWYRQDPGLGLRLIYFSYDVKMKEKGDIPEGYSVSREKKERFSLILESASTNQTSMYLCASSSLLAGVVDTQYFGPGTRLTVL.

This clonotype was picked up a small number of times. The genes are TRBV7-9 and TRBJ2-2; 9 bases are a match to TRBD1. The ends lost 6 bases at V and 4 bases at J; junction bases unmatched: 3. The length of the CDR3 is 14 residues. The germline V gene has CDR1 SEHNR and CDR2 FQNEAQ (reference sequence). Here the CDR3 DNA reads TGTGCCAGCAGGGAACAGGGGGCCACCGGGGAGCTGTTTTTT. Encoded protein: CASREQGATGELFF.

About this clonotype: This clone may be a read error of a much larger clone one base away. In DNA, the CDR3 is TGCAGTGCTAGTTCGTTCCTACCCAGTCGAGAGACCCAGTACTTC. The encoded protein is CSASSFLPSRETQYF. The rearrangement joins TRBV20-1 to TRBJ2-5, with D unclear. CDR3 length equals 15 residues. The germline gives CDR1 DFQATT, CDR2 SNEGSKA (reference sequence). V lost 3 bases, J lost 4 bases, and 18 bases lay in between.

The rearrangement joins TRBV11-2 to TRBJ1-1; maybe TRBD1 (5 bases). The germline V gene encodes CDR1 SGHAT and CDR2 FQNNGV. The V and J ends lost 3 bases and 4 bases respectively, with 15 bases between them. The CDR3 loop spans 15 amino acids. DNA for the CDR3: TGTGCCAGCAGCTTGGGGGGGGGTCGTCTCACTGAAGCTTTCTTT. It is translated as CASSLGGGRLTEAFF.

This clonotype was counted many times. The chain carries TRBV7-9 and TRBJ1-4, with TRBD1 matching 8 bases. Germline V lookup: CDR1 SEHNR, CDR2 FQNEAQ (reference sequence). The CDR3 has 14 amino acids. V lost 4 bases to trimming and J lost 8 bases; unmatched junction nucleotides: 6. The CDR3 region is CASSSTGAGEKLFF. CDR3 coding DNA: TGTGCCAGCAGCTCGACAGGGGCAGGGGAAAAACTGTTTTTT.

The genes are TRBV19 and TRBJ2-5; D uncertain. Trimming shortened V by 5 bases and J by 6 bases, and 16 bases separated the two germline ends. This CDR3 has 14 amino acids. Germline assignment: CDR1 LNHDA and CDR2 SQIVND (reference sequence). The DNA of the CDR3 is TGTGCCAGTAGTGAGTCCGGGTCGAGGAAGACCCAGTACTTC. This translates into CASSESGSRKTQYF.

This clonotype was seen ten or more times. The chain combines TRBV28 with TRBJ2-5; D is perhaps TRBD2 (6 bases). Germline assignment: CDR1 MDHEN and CDR2 SYDVKM. Deletions cut 10 bases from V and 5 bases from J, with 17 bases between. This CDR3 comprises 13 residues. The CDR3 spells CATAVGGIETQYF. DNA of the CDR3: TGTGCCACCGCAGTCGGGGGAATCGAGACCCAGTACTTC. The variable domain in full, completed from reference TRBV28 and TRBJ2-5, reads DVKVTQSSRYLVKRTGEKVFLECVQDMDHENMFWYRQDPGLGLRLIYFSYDVKMKEKGDIPEGYSVSREKKERFSLILESASTNQTSMYLCATAVGGIETQYFGPGTRLLVL.

This clonotype was seen a few times. The chain carries TRBV6-2 or TRBV6-3 and TRBJ2-2; unclear D gene. The CDR3 covers 16 residues. V lost 0 bases to trimming and J lost 1 base, with 9 bases between them. The germline CDR1 and CDR2 sequences are MNHEY and SVGEGT. Written as DNA, the CDR3 is TGTGCCAGCAGTTACTCGGCAGGCTGGAACACCGGGGAGCTGTTTTTT. It translates to CASSYSAGWNTGELFF.

The DNA for the CDR3 is TGTGCCAGCAGTTCACCGGGACAGGGATTAACAGATACGCAGTATTTT. It codes for CASSSPGQGLTDTQYF. The chain carries TRBV28 and TRBJ2-3; TRBD1 agrees at 9 bases. After removal of 4 bases from V and 3 bases from J, the junction contained 8 bases not matched to a gene. The CDR3 loop spans 16 amino acids. Germline CDR1 and CDR2: MDHEN and SYDVKM.

This clonotype was counted between two and nine times. The chain employs TRBV9 and TRBJ1-2; D is perhaps TRBD1 (5 bases). This CDR3 comprises 15 residues. CDR1 is SGDLS, CDR2 YYNGEE, per germline. V lost 3 bases and J 4 bases, leaving 16 bases between the germline ends. The CDR3 region is CASSADSPAGYGYTF. As DNA, the CDR3 is TGTGCCAGCAGCGCCGACAGCCCGGCCGGCTATGGCTACACCTTC. Together with reference TRBV9 and TRBJ1-2, the CDR3 gives the full variable domain: DSGVTQTPKHLITATGQRVTLRCSPRSGDLSVYWYQQSLDQGLQFLIQYYNGEERAKGNILERFSAQQFPDLHSELNLSSLELGDSALYFCASSADSPAGYGYTFGSGTRLTVV.

As to this clonotype: A much larger clone differs by one base, so this may be a read error. V gene TRBV12-3 or TRBV12-4 combines with J gene TRBJ2-5; tentatively, D is TRBD2 (6 bases). V was trimmed by 8 bases and J by 2 bases, leaving 18 bases between them. The CDR3 spans 15 residues. The CDR3 here is CASRLGFGGQETQYF. The CDR3, as DNA: TGTGCCAGCCGATTGGGGTTTGGGGGGCAAGAGACCCAGTACTTC.

The table lists this clonotype with many counts. This chain uses TRBV28 with TRBJ1-4; D is perhaps TRBD1 (6 bases). The CDR3 spans 15 residues. V gave up 3 bases and J gave up 7 bases, with 15 bases separating them. Germline loops: CDR1 MDHEN, CDR2 SYDVKM. CDR3 in DNA: TGTGCCAGCAGTTTCTTACAGGGCGGGGGTGAAAAACTGTTTTTT. This translates into CASSFLQGGGEKLFF.